Following are 13 T cell receptor beta chains from one sample sequenced in a study of neoadjuvant anti-PD-1 for oral cavity cancer. The protocol was immunoSEQ multiplex PCR, while the TCRdb copy is restricted to in-frame clones and leaves out a portion. The table records about 14,000 clones, 60% to 75% of them present only once. The time point is: after neoadjuvant nivolumab, at surgical resection. The sample consisted of PBMCs, taken after nivolumab (anti-PD-1) treatment. All receptors derive from a person between 40 and 85 years old with oral cavity squamous cell carcinoma.

The chain carries TRBV19 and TRBJ1-2; D is perhaps TRBD1 (5 bases). V was clipped by 5 bases and J by 5 bases, with 18 bases between them. Germline CDR1 is LNHDA and CDR2 is SQIVND (reference sequence). The length of the CDR3 is 15 residues. CDR3 coding DNA: TGTGCCAGTAGTTCAACGGACACCTCCGGGTATGGCTACACCTTC. Residues: CASSSTDTSGYGYTF.

This chain links TRBV6-5 with TRBJ1-5; 8 bases are a match to TRBD1. V shed 0 bases, J shed 5 bases, and the junction held 6 bases outside the gene matches. Germline lookup yields CDR1 MNHEY and CDR2 SVGAGI. The CDR3 spans 16 residues. The CDR3 protein is CASSYSGTGVDQPQHF. The CDR3 DNA sequence: TGTGCCAGCAGTTACTCGGGGACAGGAGTAGATCAGCCCCAGCATTTT.

The rearrangement joins TRBV9 to TRBJ2-1; 9 nucleotides align to TRBD2. After removal of 3 bases from V and 0 bases from J, the junction contained 19 bases not matched to a gene. This CDR3 is built from 21 residues. Germline V lookup: CDR1 SGDLS, CDR2 YYNGEE. As DNA, the CDR3 is TGTGCCAGCAGCGCTCACCCCTTGGGGAGCGGGAGGTCCTCCTCCTACAATGAGCAGTTCTTC. It is translated as CASSAHPLGSGRSSSYNEQFF.

The rearrangement links TRBV28 to TRBJ2-7, with TRBD2 matching over 14 bases. The CDR3 runs 17 residues. Germline CDR1 and CDR2: MDHEN and SYDVKM. V dropped 10 bases and J dropped 6; count of bases not matched to a gene: 17. The CDR3 spells CAIQGTSGSPGTGEQYF. In nucleotides, the CDR3 is TGTGCCATCCAAGGGACTAGCGGGAGCCCCGGTACGGGCGAGCAGTACTTC.

This clone was recorded once. The rearrangement uses TRBV2 and TRBJ1-4, with a weak D call TRBD1 (6 bases). CDR1 and CDR2 from the germline V gene are SNHLY and FYNNEI. The ends were cut back, 1 base at V and 4 bases at J, with 10 bases in the middle. The CDR3 spans 15 residues. CDR3 protein: CASSEEGGYNEKLFF. Written as DNA, the CDR3 is TGTGCCAGCAGTGAAGAAGGGGGATATAATGAAAAACTGTTTTTT. Based on the CDR3 plus reference TRBV2 and TRBJ1-4, the full variable domain is EPEVTQTPSHQVTQMGQEVILRCVPISNHLYFYWYRQILGQKVEFLVSFYNNEISEKSEIFDDQFSVERPDGSNFTLKIRSTKLEDSAMYFCASSEEGGYNEKLFFGSGTQLSVL.

The chain carries TRBV5-1 and TRBJ1-1, with D tentatively TRBD1 (6 bases). The V gene lost 2 bases and the J gene lost 5 bases, with 13 bases spanning the gap. The CDR3 loop spans 14 amino acids. Germline V gene sequence: CDR1 SGHRS, CDR2 YFSETQ. In DNA, the CDR3 is TGCGCCAGCAGCTTACCTGAGGGACAAACTGAAGCTTTCTTT. Its protein is CASSLPEGQTEAFF.

This clone was seen a few times. V and J are TRBV19 and TRBJ1-1; D uncertain. The CDR3 contains 13 residues. Per the germline V gene, CDR1 is LNHDA and CDR2 is SQIVND (reference sequence). The germline V and J ends were trimmed by 7 bases and 1 base, with 10 bases remaining between them. CDR3 amino acids: CASTPGSNTEAFF. CDR3 coding DNA: TGTGCCAGTACCCCAGGATCGAACACTGAAGCTTTCTTT.

V and J are TRBV18 and TRBJ2-7, with TRBD2 matching over 11 bases. V lost 3 bases and J lost 0; bases outside the gene matches: 4. The CDR3 runs 16 residues. The germline V gene encodes CDR1 KGHSH and CDR2 LQKENI. This CDR3 is CASSPTTSGVSYEQYF. The CDR3 bases are TGTGCCAGCTCACCGACGACTAGCGGGGTCTCCTACGAGCAGTACTTC.

V is TRBV6-5 and J is TRBJ1-2; maybe TRBD1 (5 bases). Between the trimmed V and J ends, which lost 8 bases and 5 bases, there was a span of 15 bases. Germline V CDR1 and CDR2: MNHEY, SVGAGI. CDR3 length: 13 amino acids. The CDR3 protein is CASSAGPSYGYTF. The CDR3 DNA sequence: TGTGCCAGCTCGGCAGGGCCTTCTTATGGCTACACCTTC.

The V gene is TRBV4-1, the J gene TRBJ2-1; D might be TRBD2 (6 bases). CDR1 and CDR2 from the germline V gene are MGHRA and YSYEKL. V lost 0 bases and J lost 2, with 14 bases in between. This CDR3 comprises 17 residues. DNA for the CDR3: TGCGCCAGCAGCCAAGATCCGGGGGAGACGGCCTACAATGAGCAGTTCTTC. Translating it yields CASSQDPGETAYNEQFF.

The J gene is TRBJ2-1, the V gene TRBV27; D may match TRBD1 or TRBD2 (5 bases each). Trimming stripped 2 bases from V and 16 bases from J, with 15 bases between. This CDR3 comprises 12 residues. CDR1 is MNHEY, CDR2 SMNVEV, per germline (reference sequence). The CDR3 DNA reads as TGTGCCAGCAGTTTACTAGGGGAGTTATTATTCTTC. It yields the protein CASSLLGELLFF.

V usage is TRBV27 and J usage is TRBJ2-1, with D perhaps TRBD2 (6 bases). The CDR3 totals 11 residues. CDR1 MNHEY and CDR2 SMNVEV come from the germline V gene (reference sequence). Trimming left V 5 bases short and J 9 bases short, with 8 bases between. The CDR3 DNA is TGTGCCAGCAGTCGGGGGAGTGAGCAGTTCTTC. Its translation is CASSRGSEQFF.

The chain recombines TRBV5-1 with TRBJ1-2; 7 bases are shared with TRBD1. Germline CDR1 reads SGHRS; CDR2 reads YFSETQ. The trim removed 7 bases at V and 1 base at J, leaving 10 bases unmatched. There are 15 residues in the CDR3. The CDR3 nucleotides are TGCGCCAGCCAACAGGGGCCCTTCCTTAACTATGGCTACACCTTC. This encodes CASQQGPFLNYGYTF.